Below, 14 T cell receptor beta chains from the same sample are listed, as sequenced in a study of CD8 T cells in Susac syndrome. RNA was extracted with the RNeasy kit, and a quantity of about 0.45 to 1 ug was reverse transcribed using random hexamers. TCRdb re-called the immunoSEQ multiplex PCR reads through MiXCR, storing one row per CDR3 protein. The profile shows about 300,000 distinct CDR3 sequences, almost 85% of them singletons. Sequences were obtained from CD8+ T cells from PBMCs. These receptors all stem from a human donor with multiple sclerosis.

Turning to this clonotype: A junction end diverges from the germline sequence, so it may reflect a read error. The CDR3 region has the DNA TGTGCTAGCAGCTTAACTTTTATTAGCGGGAGAGGCCAAGAGACCCAGTACTTC. Protein sequence: CASSLTFISGRGQETQYF. This rearrangement joins TRBV7-7 to TRBJ2-5; 9 bases are shared with TRBD2. The CDR3 runs 18 residues. Germline CDR1 SSHAT, CDR2 FNYEAQ (reference sequence).

The sample holds a few counts of this clonotype. The chain is built from TRBV3-1 and TRBJ2-7; a weak D match, TRBD1 (5 bases). Germline loops: CDR1 LGHDT, CDR2 YNNKEL (reference sequence). Trimming pared 4 bases from V and 0 bases from J, leaving 13 bases between. This CDR3 spans 15 amino acids. This chain's CDR3 is CASSPQGGSSYEQYF. DNA for the CDR3: TGTGCCAGCAGCCCTCAGGGTGGAAGCTCCTACGAGCAGTACTTC.

The V call is TRBV6-1, the J call TRBJ1-1; TRBD1 matches at 7 bases. V trimming: 7 bases; J trimming: 1 base; junction bases outside the gene matches: 9. The length of the CDR3 is 15 residues. Per the germline V gene, CDR1 is MNHNS and CDR2 is SASEGT. The CDR3 loop is CASTRGQSPNTEAFF. In nucleotides, the CDR3 is TGTGCCAGCACCCGGGGACAGAGCCCGAACACTGAAGCTTTCTTT.

This clonotype was observed once. The rearrangement uses TRBV7-9 and TRBJ2-3, with TRBD2 matching 10 bases. Trimming took 1 base from V and 3 from J; bases not matched to a gene: 4. CDR3 length: 16 amino acids. Germline V gene sequence: CDR1 SEHNR, CDR2 FQNEAQ (reference sequence). The CDR3 bases are TGTGCCAGCAGCTTAGGGACTAGCGGTTATACAGATACGCAGTATTTT. It yields the protein CASSLGTSGYTDTQYF. Full variable domain (missing parts from reference TRBV7-9 and TRBJ2-3): DTGVSQNPRHKITKRGQNVTFRCDPISEHNRLYWYRQTLGQGPEFLTYFQNEAQLEKSRLLSDRFSAERPKGSFSTLEIQRTEQGDSAMYLCASSLGTSGYTDTQYFGPGTRLTVL.

This clonotype has a single count. This chain links TRBV27 with TRBJ2-7, with D possibly being TRBD1 or TRBD2 (5 bases each). V was cut by 6 bases and J by 2 bases, with 14 bases left in between. Germline values: CDR1 MNHEY, CDR2 SMNVEV (reference sequence). The CDR3 is 14 amino acids. In DNA form, the CDR3 reads TGTGCCAGCAGGTTAATCCTGGGGGCCTACGAGCAGTACTTC. Its translation: CASRLILGAYEQYF.

The DNA for the CDR3 is TGCAGTGCTAGAGGGGGGTCAGATGAAGCTTTCTTT. This encodes CSARGGSDEAFF. The chain joins TRBV20-1 to TRBJ1-1; D might be TRBD1 (5 bases). The CDR3 contains 12 residues. The germline V and J ends were trimmed by 1 base and 7 bases, with 10 bases remaining between them. Germline V gene sequence: CDR1 DFQATT, CDR2 SNEGSKA (reference sequence).

In this sample, this clonotype turned up once. The chain joins TRBV10-3 to TRBJ2-1; no firm D call. Trimming took off 0 bases at V and 0 bases at J, with 12 bases between the two ends. The CDR3 covers 17 residues. The germline gives CDR1 ENHRY, CDR2 SYGVKD. The CDR3 loop reads CAISESRWSSSYNEQFF. The CDR3 DNA is TGTGCCATCAGTGAGTCGAGGTGGAGCAGCTCCTACAATGAGCAGTTCTTC.

The V and J genes are TRBV28 and TRBJ1-1, with D unclear. Trimming cost V 5 bases and J 0 bases, with 13 bases left between them. Germline loops: CDR1 MDHEN, CDR2 SYDVKM. The CDR3 consists of 15 residues. The CDR3: CASSVIADVNTEAFF. The CDR3 DNA sequence: TGTGCCAGCAGTGTTATAGCAGATGTGAACACTGAAGCTTTCTTT.

The gene calls are TRBV3-1 and TRBJ1-1; 7 bases align to TRBD1. The length of the CDR3 is 14 residues. CDR1 and CDR2 (germline): LGHDT, YNNKEL (reference sequence). The V gene end was trimmed by 3 bases and the J gene end by 3 bases; junction bases not matched to a gene: 4. In DNA, the CDR3 is TGTGCCAGCAGCCAGGTGGACAGGCACACTGAAGCTTTCTTT. Protein: CASSQVDRHTEAFF.

The V call is TRBV27, the J call TRBJ2-1, with TRBD2 matching over 9 bases. CDR3 size: 15 residues. The J segment lost 2 bases and the V segment lost 6 bases, leaving 5 bases of the junction unmatched. Germline V gene sequence: CDR1 MNHEY, CDR2 SMNVEV (reference sequence). DNA of the CDR3: TGTGCCAGCAGCCAGACTAGCGGTCCCTACAATGAGCAGTTCTTC. Its translation: CASSQTSGPYNEQFF.

The genes are TRBV5-6 and TRBJ2-7, with 12 bases fitting TRBD2. Trimming removed 6 bases from V and 3 bases from J; junction bases left unmatched: 13. Germline V gene sequence: CDR1 SGHDT, CDR2 YYEEEE. The CDR3 length is 17 residues. CDR3 in DNA: TGTGCCAGCACCTCCTCCCCCGCGGGACTAGCGGGCTACGAGCAGTACTTC. Protein sequence: CASTSSPAGLAGYEQYF.

This clonotype appeared once. The chain combines TRBV6-1 with TRBJ1-3; D gene ambiguous. Per germline, CDR1 MNHNS and CDR2 SASEGT. The CDR3 spans 16 residues. Trimming cost V 2 bases and J 4 bases, with 15 bases left between them. The CDR3 DNA follows: TGTGCCAGCAGTGAACCGTACAACAGAATAGGAAACACCATATATTTT. Protein: CASSEPYNRIGNTIYF.

The chain has TRBV7-9 and TRBJ1-4, with D perhaps matching TRBD1 (5 bases). Deletions cut 1 base from V and 4 bases from J, with 16 bases between. Per the germline V gene, CDR1 is SEHNR and CDR2 is FQNEAQ (reference sequence). This CDR3 has 17 residues. The CDR3 bases are TGTGCCAGCAGCTTAGGAAAGGGCCGACAGATTAATGAAAAACTGTTTTTT. The encoded protein is CASSLGKGRQINEKLFF.

V and J are TRBV2 and TRBJ1-1; 9 bases map to TRBD1. CDR1 is SNHLY, CDR2 FYNNEI, per germline. V dropped 8 bases and J dropped 5; count of bases not matched to a gene: 18. This CDR3 is 17 amino acids long. The CDR3 bases are TGTGCCAGCTCGGACAGGGGCCCCTCCGGGGAGGGGACTGAAGCTTTCTTT. Translation gives CASSDRGPSGEGTEAFF.